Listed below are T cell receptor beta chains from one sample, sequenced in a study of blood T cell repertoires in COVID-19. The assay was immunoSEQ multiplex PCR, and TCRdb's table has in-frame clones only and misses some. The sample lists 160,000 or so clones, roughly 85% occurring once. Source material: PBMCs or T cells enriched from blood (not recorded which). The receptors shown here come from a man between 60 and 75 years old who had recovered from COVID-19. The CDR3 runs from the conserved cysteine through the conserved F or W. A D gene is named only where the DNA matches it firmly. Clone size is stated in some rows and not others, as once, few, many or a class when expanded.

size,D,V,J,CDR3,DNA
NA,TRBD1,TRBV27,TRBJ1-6,CASSTPTGVNSPLHF,TGTGCCAGCAGTACCCCGACAGGGGTTAATTCACCCCTCCACTTT
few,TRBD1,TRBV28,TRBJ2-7,CASSPHPDRGYYEQYF,TGTGCCAGCAGTCCCCACCCGGACAGGGGCTATTACGAGCAGTACTTC
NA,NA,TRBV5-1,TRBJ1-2,CASSLGDRLNYGYTF,TGCGCCAGCAGCTTGGGCGACAGGCTTAACTATGGCTACACCTTC
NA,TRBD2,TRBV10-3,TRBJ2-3,CAISGLAGGVDTQYF,TGTGCCATCAGTGGACTAGCGGGAGGGGTGGATACGCAGTATTTT
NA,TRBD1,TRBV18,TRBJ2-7,CASSVLDRENEQYF,TGTGCCAGCTCCGTACTGGACAGGGAAAACGAGCAGTACTTC
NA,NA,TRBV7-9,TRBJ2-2,CASSLGGGSGELFF,TGTGCCAGCAGCTTAGGTGGAGGGTCCGGGGAGCTGTTTTTT
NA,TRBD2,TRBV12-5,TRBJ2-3,CASGSRGGGDTQYF,TGTGCTAGTGGTTCCCGGGGCGGGGGAGATACGCAGTATTTT
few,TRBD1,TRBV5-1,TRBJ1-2,CASSLGGQVWANYGYTF,TGCGCCAGCAGCCTTGGGGGACAGGTTTGGGCTAACTATGGCTACACCTTC
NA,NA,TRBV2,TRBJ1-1,CASRYGGAFF,TGTGCCAGCAGGTACGGCGGGGCTTTCTTT
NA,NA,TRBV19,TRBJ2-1,CASSIWRENNEQFF,TGTGCCAGTAGTATTTGGAGGGAGAACAATGAGCAGTTCTTC
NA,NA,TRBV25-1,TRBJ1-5,CASSESGKDNQPQHF,TGTGCCAGCAGTGAATCAGGGAAAGACAATCAGCCCCAGCATTTT
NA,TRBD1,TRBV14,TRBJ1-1,CASSHLNPGQGRTEAFF,TGTGCCAGCAGCCATCTCAACCCGGGACAGGGAAGGACTGAAGCTTTCTTT
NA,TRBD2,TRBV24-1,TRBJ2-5,CATSDAGEETQYF,TGTGCCACCAGTGATGCGGGGGAAGAGACCCAGTACTTC
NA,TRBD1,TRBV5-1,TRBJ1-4,CASSARTGDREKLFF,TGCGCCAGCAGCGCCCGGACAGGGGATCGCGAAAAACTGTTTTTT
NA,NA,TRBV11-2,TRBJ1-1,CASSLGGGDTEAFF,TGTGCCAGCAGCTTAGGGGGCGGCGACACTGAAGCTTTCTTT
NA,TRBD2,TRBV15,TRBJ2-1,CATSSGLANNEQFF,TGTGCCACCAGCTCGGGACTAGCCAACAATGAGCAGTTCTTC
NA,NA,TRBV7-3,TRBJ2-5,CASSLEGQETQYF,TGTGCCAGCAGCTTAGAGGGACAAGAGACCCAGTACTTC
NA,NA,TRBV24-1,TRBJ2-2,CATSDFGETGELFF,TGTGCCACCAGTGATTTCGGAGAAACCGGGGAGCTGTTTTTT
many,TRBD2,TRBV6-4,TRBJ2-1,CASTPTSGSYNEQFF,TGTGCCAGCACCCCGACTAGCGGGAGCTACAATGAGCAGTTCTTC
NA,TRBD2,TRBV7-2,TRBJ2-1,CASSSSWTSGYNEQFF,TGTGCCAGCAGCTCCTCATGGACTAGCGGCTACAATGAGCAGTTCTTC
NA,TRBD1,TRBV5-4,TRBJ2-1,CASSQPGQGNDEQFF,TGTGCCAGCAGCCAGCCGGGACAGGGAAATGATGAGCAGTTCTTC
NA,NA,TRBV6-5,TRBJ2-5,CASSYATLETQYF,TGTGCCAGCAGTTACGCTACTCTGGAGACCCAGTACTTC
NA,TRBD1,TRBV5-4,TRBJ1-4,CASRRAGTGDEKLFF,TGTGCCAGCCGAAGAGCCGGGACAGGGGACGAAAAACTGTTTTTT
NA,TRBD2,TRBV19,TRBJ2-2,CACHGLAANTGELFF,TGTGCCTGCCATGGACTAGCGGCGAACACCGGGGAGCTGTTTTTT
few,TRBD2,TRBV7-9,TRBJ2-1,CASSSTPGTTSSNEQFF,TGTGCCAGCAGTTCCACGCCCGGGACTACAAGTAGCAATGAGCAGTTCTTC
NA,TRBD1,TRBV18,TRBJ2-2,CASSPPIGQGYTGELFF,TGTGCCAGCTCACCACCAATCGGACAGGGTTACACCGGGGAGCTGTTTTTT
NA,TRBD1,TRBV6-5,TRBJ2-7,CASSSPTGPYEQYF,TGTGCCAGCAGTTCCCCGACAGGGCCCTACGAGCAGTACTTC
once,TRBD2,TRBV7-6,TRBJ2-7,CASSPHRLAGDEQYF,TGTGCCAGCAGCCCCCATCGGCTAGCGGGAGACGAGCAGTACTTC
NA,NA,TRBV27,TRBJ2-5,CASSREGGAGALQETQYF,TGTGCCAGCAGTAGAGAGGGGGGGGCGGGGGCCCTACAAGAGACCCAGTACTTC
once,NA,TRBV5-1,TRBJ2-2,CASSPESNTGELFF,TGCGCCAGCAGCCCGGAGTCGAACACCGGGGAGCTGTTTTTT
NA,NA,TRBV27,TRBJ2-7,CASSWGTDYEQYF,TGTGCCAGCAGTTGGGGCACAGATTACGAGCAGTACTTC
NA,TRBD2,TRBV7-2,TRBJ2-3,CASSSIAGGSTDTQYF,TGTGCCAGCAGCTCTATAGCGGGAGGGAGCACAGATACGCAGTATTTT
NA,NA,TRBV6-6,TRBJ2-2,CASSYKLESGELFF,TGTGCCAGCAGTTATAAATTAGAGTCCGGGGAGCTGTTTTTT
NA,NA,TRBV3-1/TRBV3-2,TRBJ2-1,CASSQDRTRYNEQFF,TGTGCCAGCAGCCAAGATAGGACACGCTACAATGAGCAGTTCTTC
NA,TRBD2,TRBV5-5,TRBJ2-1,CASSRDLAGEQFF,TGTGCCAGCAGCCGGGACTTAGCGGGTGAGCAGTTCTTC
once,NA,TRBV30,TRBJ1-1,CASGGLRNTEAFF,TGTGCCTCGGGGGGGCTGAGGAACACTGAAGCTTTCTTT
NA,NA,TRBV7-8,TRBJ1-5,CASSLDRVGNQPQHF,TGTGCCAGCAGCTTAGACAGGGTGGGCAATCAGCCCCAGCATTTT
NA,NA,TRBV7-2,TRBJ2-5,CASSRPRETQYF,TGTGCCAGCAGTCGCCCGCGGGAGACCCAGTACTTC
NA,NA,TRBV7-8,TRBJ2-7,CASSLDTGFGQYF,TGTGCCAGCAGCTTAGATACAGGGTTTGGGCAGTACTTC
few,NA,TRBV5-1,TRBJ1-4,CASSYDAGAALGEKLFF,TGCGCCAGCAGCTATGATGCAGGGGCCGCACTTGGGGAAAAACTGTTTTTT
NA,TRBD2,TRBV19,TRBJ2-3,CASSYAGATDTQYF,TGTGCCAGTAGTTATGCGGGAGCCACAGATACGCAGTATTTT
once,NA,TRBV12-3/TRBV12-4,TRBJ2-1,CASSLGTVNEQFF,TGTGCCAGCAGTTTAGGAACTGTCAATGAGCAGTTCTTC
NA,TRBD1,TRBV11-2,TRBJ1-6,CASSPRTGPGSPLHF,TGTGCCAGCAGCCCCCGGACAGGGCCAGGCTCACCCCTCCACTTT
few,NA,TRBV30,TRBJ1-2,CAWTRTLRHSF,TGTGCCTGGACTCGGACACTAAGACACTCCTTC
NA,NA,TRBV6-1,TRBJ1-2,CASSEVPGTGGYTF,TGTGCCAGCAGTGAGGTGCCGGGCACGGGGGGCTACACCTTC
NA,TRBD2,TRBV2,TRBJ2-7,CASRGGLAGGPYEQYF,TGTGCCAGCAGGGGAGGACTAGCGGGAGGACCCTACGAGCAGTACTTC
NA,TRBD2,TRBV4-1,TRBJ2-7,CASSPSGGTPYEQYF,TGCGCCAGCAGCCCCAGCGGGGGAACCCCCTACGAGCAGTACTTC
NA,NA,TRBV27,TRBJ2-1,CASSLGENEQFF,TGTGCCAGCAGTTTAGGGGAGAATGAGCAGTTCTTC
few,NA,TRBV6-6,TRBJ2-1,CASSESGKNNNEQFF,TGTGCCAGCAGCGAATCAGGGAAGAACAACAATGAGCAGTTCTTC
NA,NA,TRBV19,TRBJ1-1,CASTEGLGTEAFF,TGTGCCAGCACGGAGGGGCTGGGGACTGAAGCTTTCTTT
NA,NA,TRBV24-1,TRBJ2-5,CATSEWTEETQYF,TGTGCCACCAGTGAGTGGACAGAAGAGACCCAGTACTTC
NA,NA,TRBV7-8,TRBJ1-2,CASSLDQGNYGYTF,TGTGCCAGCAGCTTAGACCAGGGTAACTATGGCTACACCTTC
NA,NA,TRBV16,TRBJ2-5,CASSREWQETQYF,TGTGCCAGCAGCCGGGAGTGGCAAGAGACCCAGTACTTC
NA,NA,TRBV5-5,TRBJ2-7,CASSLIGTDEQYF,TGTGCCAGCAGCTTGATCGGGACTGACGAGCAGTACTTC
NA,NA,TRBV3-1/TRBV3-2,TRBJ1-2,CASSQMKGDYTF,TGTGCCAGCAGCCAAATGAAGGGGGACTACACCTTC
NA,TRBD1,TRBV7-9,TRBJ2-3,CASSAGQGRMDTQYF,TGTGCCAGCAGCGCGGGACAGGGGCGGATGGATACGCAGTATTTT
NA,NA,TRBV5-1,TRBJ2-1,CASSLRTDSYNEQFF,TGCGCCAGCAGCCTGCGGACAGACTCCTACAATGAGCAGTTCTTC